These T cell receptor beta chains were read from a single sample in a study of identical twins. MiXCR, run by TCRdb on the 5' RACE reads, gives a single entry per CDR3 protein. Of some 710,000 distinct CDR3 sequences in the sample, roughly 6% were seen once. The sequenced sample was naive T cells sorted from blood. These receptors originate from a man in his late teens or twenties in good health. CDR3s include the opening cysteine and the closing phenylalanine or tryptophan. D genes are given only for firm matches. Clone size appears in some rows only: once, few, many, or a class for an expanded clone.

clone size,V gene,D gene,J gene,CDR3 protein,CDR3 DNA
.,TRBV10-3,TRBD2,TRBJ2-5,CATAAGGGGQETQYF,TGTGCCACGGCCGCGGGGGGCGGAGGTCAAGAGACCCAGTACTTC
many,TRBV27,TRBD2,TRBJ2-1,CASSSLAGVNNEQFF,TGTGCCAGCAGTTCTCTAGCGGGAGTCAACAATGAGCAGTTCTTC
many,TRBV18,.,TRBJ2-1,CASSPANYNEQFF,TGTGCCAGCTCACCGGCCAACTACAATGAGCAGTTCTTC
few,TRBV29-1,.,TRBJ1-1,CSVGRSPRGGGTEAFF,TGCAGCGTGGGACGTAGTCCCAGGGGTGGGGGCACTGAAGCTTTCTTT
.,TRBV12-3/TRBV12-4,.,TRBJ1-1,CASSFGREAFF,TGTGCCAGCAGTTTCGGACGAGAAGCTTTCTTT
.,TRBV29-1,TRBD1,TRBJ2-5,CSVELTGQGETQYF,TGCAGCGTTGAACTCACAGGACAGGGAGAGACCCAGTACTTC
many,TRBV4-2,.,TRBJ2-1,CASSHGGNEQFF,TGTGCCAGCAGCCATGGGGGAAATGAGCAGTTCTTC
many,TRBV29-1,.,TRBJ2-2,CSVASGRGGTGELFF,TGCAGCGTTGCATCCGGGAGAGGAGGGACCGGGGAGCTGTTTTTT
few,TRBV7-9,.,TRBJ2-6,CASSPIPGRQHSGANVLTF,TGTGCCAGCAGCCCGATCCCGGGACGGCAACACTCTGGGGCCAACGTCCTGACTTTC
.,TRBV7-6,TRBD2,TRBJ2-5,CASSLAGTSAGFQETQYF,TGTGCCAGCAGCTTAGCCGGTACTAGCGCGGGTTTCCAAGAGACCCAGTACTTC
many,TRBV3-1,.,TRBJ2-1,CASSPRVGGRYNEQFF,TGTGCCAGCAGCCCAAGGGTCGGGGGACGCTACAATGAGCAGTTCTTC
few,TRBV12-3/TRBV12-4,.,TRBJ2-1,CASSSPGTQPYNEQFF,TGTGCCAGCAGTTCGCCCGGGACCCAACCATACAATGAGCAGTTCTTC
.,TRBV7-8,.,TRBJ2-3,CASSLYQADTQYF,TGTGCCAGCAGCTTATACCAGGCAGATACGCAGTATTTT
many,TRBV20-1,TRBD1,TRBJ2-1,CSAMIGGGQGLTDEQFF,TGCAGTGCTATGATCGGTGGAGGACAGGGGTTAACGGATGAGCAGTTCTTC
many,TRBV12-3/TRBV12-4,.,TRBJ2-6,CASRDRPSGANVLTF,TGTGCCAGCAGAGACAGGCCCTCTGGGGCCAACGTCCTGACTTTC
few,TRBV7-2,.,TRBJ2-1,CASSSRLGNEQFF,TGTGCCAGCAGCAGTCGACTGGGGAATGAGCAGTTCTTC
many,TRBV6-5,.,TRBJ2-1,CASSYGSGGDHNEQFF,TGTGCCAGCAGTTACGGTAGCGGAGGGGACCACAATGAGCAGTTCTTC
.,TRBV5-1,TRBD1,TRBJ1-2,CASTQAGTGYYGYTF,TGCGCCAGCACCCAGGCCGGGACAGGCTACTATGGCTACACCTTC
.,TRBV7-9,.,TRBJ2-5,CASSPTTTQYF,TGTGCCAGCAGCCCAACTACCACCCAGTACTTC
few,TRBV7-8,.,TRBJ1-5,CASSSGRSNQPQHF,TGTGCCAGCAGCTCGGGACGGAGCAATCAGCCCCAGCATTTT
many,TRBV19,.,TRBJ2-2,CASSISGELFF,TGTGCCAGTAGTATTTCCGGGGAGCTGTTTTTT
.,TRBV6-5,TRBD2,TRBJ2-7,CASSYSPSGDYEQYF,TGTGCCAGCAGTTACTCGCCTAGCGGGGACTACGAGCAGTACTTC
few,TRBV9,.,TRBJ2-3,CASSARLITGDASTDTQYF,TGTGCCAGCAGCGCCAGGTTGATTACAGGAGACGCTAGCACAGATACGCAGTATTTT
few,TRBV12-3/TRBV12-4,.,TRBJ2-5,CASSSRGGTQYF,TGTGCCAGCAGTTCGCGAGGGGGGACCCAGTACTTC
.,TRBV5-5,TRBD2,TRBJ2-3,CASSSLAGMTVDTQYF,TGTGCCAGCAGCTCCCTAGCGGGGATGACCGTCGATACGCAGTATTTT
few,TRBV5-1,TRBD1,TRBJ2-7,CASSEKGASYEQYF,TGCGCCAGCTCCGAGAAGGGGGCCAGTTACGAGCAGTACTTC
.,TRBV20-1,TRBD2,TRBJ2-5,CSALGPSGRERETQYF,TGCAGTGCCCTAGGCCCTAGCGGGAGGGAGAGAGAGACCCAGTACTTC